This T cell receptor beta chain is drawn from a study of T cells in Graves' hyperthyroidism and ophthalmopathy. Exclusions: uncontrolled infection, other autoimmune disease, pregnancy, lactation. Isolation of PBMCs was performed on around 9.8 ml fresh peripheral blood. The CDR3 has 13 amino acids. Germline-derived CDR1 and CDR2 are SNHLY and FYNNEI. Trimming took off 6 bases at V and 2 bases at J, with 10 bases between the two ends. This clonotype occurred many times. Its target is unknown. Study conclusions and caveats: Researchers report that a 13 V-J model separated ophthalmopathy from stable hyperthyroidism. Most expanded thyroid clonotypes above 0.001 also appeared in blood.

The investigators amplified TCR beta CDR3 regions from RNA transcripts. A set of HTBI primers served as the primers for a first-round RT-PCR of the TCR CDR3. One entry per CDR3 protein results from TCRdb running MiXCR on the multiplex PCR reads. The top ten clones hold around 57% of a sample with about 290,000 distinct CDR3 sequences, approximately 17% of them seen once. The clonotype was recovered from a woman in her sixties with Graves' ophthalmopathy. V gene TRBV2 combines with J gene TRBJ1-2, with a possible D match to TRBD1 (6 bases). Sequencing was performed on blood. CDR3 sequence reads: CASSSTGNYGYTF. CDR3 nucleotide sequence: TGTGCCAGCAGCAGTACAGGGAACTATGGCTACACCTTC.